These 17 T cell receptor beta chains were sequenced from one sample in a study of OX40 agonist ivuxolimab in advanced cancers. Profiling relied on immunoSEQ multiplex PCR, and the TCRdb table lists in-frame clones only, not all of them. The data contain approximately 67,000 clones, around four fifths of them singletons. Sequencing used CD4+ or CD8+ T cells sorted from blood, obtained in a trial of the OX40 agonist ivuxolimab. Every receptor here comes from an adult with an advanced solid tumor such as melanoma, head and neck, liver or kidney cancer.

The chain links TRBV2 to TRBJ1-2; D uncertain. The CDR3 sequence is 14 residues long. V shed 6 bases and J shed 1 base, with 12 bases lying between them. Germline CDR1 is SNHLY and CDR2 is FYNNEI. The CDR3 loop reads CASRGKQNNYGYTF. CDR3 nucleotide sequence: TGTGCCAGCAGAGGAAAACAGAATAACTATGGCTACACCTTC. Variable domain in full (rest from reference TRBV2 and TRBJ1-2): EPEVTQTPSHQVTQMGQEVILRCVPISNHLYFYWYRQILGQKVEFLVSFYNNEISEKSEIFDDQFSVERPDGSNFTLKIRSTKLEDSAMYFCASRGKQNNYGYTFGSGTRLTVV.

This clone has a single count. The chain uses TRBV29-1 and TRBJ2-5; 9 bases map to TRBD1. J gave up 5 bases and V 7 bases, and 8 bases lay outside the gene matches. Germline lookup yields CDR1 SQVTM and CDR2 ANQGSEA. CDR3 size: 13 residues. This CDR3 is CSAGQGLGETQYF. CDR3 sequence (DNA): TGCAGCGCCGGACAGGGGTTGGGGGAGACCCAGTACTTC.

V gene TRBV29-1 combines with J gene TRBJ2-5; 7 bases are a match to TRBD1. This CDR3 region has 12 residues. Trimming at V came to 5 bases and at J to 5 bases, leaving 5 bases not matched to a gene. The germline V gene encodes CDR1 SQVTM and CDR2 ANQGSEA. The CDR3 DNA follows: TGCAGCGTTAGACAGGGTCCGGAGACCCAGTACTTC. This sequence encodes CSVRQGPETQYF.

The chain joins TRBV19 to TRBJ2-1; 7 bases are a match to TRBD1. Germline V gene sequence: CDR1 LNHDA, CDR2 SQIVND (reference sequence). Losses at the gene ends were 9 bases for V and 6 bases for J; bases not matched to a gene: 20. CDR3 length: 17 residues. The CDR3 nucleotides read TGTGCCAGCAGAAATCGGTGGGGGACAGCGCTATTCAATGAGCAGTTCTTC. It specifies CASRNRWGTALFNEQFF.

In regard to this clone: The junction does not match germline at one end; this may be a read error. The V call is TRBV6-1, the J call TRBJ2-7; TRBD1 or TRBD2 may be the D gene (5 bases each). CDR1 MNHNS and CDR2 SASEGT come from the germline V gene. The CDR3 is 13 residues long. CDR3 residues: CASSGQPGAPLDF. The CDR3 DNA sequence: TGTGCCAGCAGCGGTCAACCCGGGGCACCTCTCGACTTC.

V is TRBV6-6 and J is TRBJ2-1; possible D gene TRBD2, 6 bases. CDR1 and CDR2 from the germline V gene are MNHNY and SVGAGI (reference sequence). With 7 bases removed from V and 9 bases from J, the gap between germline ends came to 19 bases. The CDR3 spans 14 residues. CDR3 loop: CASNLEGRAGEQFF. As DNA, the CDR3 is TGTGCCAGCAATTTGGAGGGGCGGGCAGGTGAGCAGTTCTTC.

The CDR3 region is CASSYRRTYNEQFF. CDR3 nucleotide sequence: TGTGCCAGCAGTTACCGTCGCACTTACAATGAGCAGTTCTTC. The chain couples TRBV6-5 to TRBJ2-1, with D uncertain. The ends were cut back, 2 bases at V and 4 bases at J, with 9 bases in the middle. From germline, CDR1 is MNHEY and CDR2 SVGAGI. The CDR3 is made up of 14 amino acids.

DNA of the CDR3: TGTGCCAGCAGCAAAAGAGGGGACCCTAGCTCCTACGAGCAGTACTTC. It encodes CASSKRGDPSSYEQYF. The rearrangement links TRBV21-1 to TRBJ2-7. TRBV21-1 is a documented pseudogene. This CDR3 region has 16 residues.

The V and J genes are TRBV18 and TRBJ2-7, with 10 nucleotides matching TRBD2. The germline V gene encodes CDR1 KGHSH and CDR2 LQKENI. With 3 bases clipped from V and 0 bases from J, the junction kept 5 bases outside the gene matches. CDR3 length: 16 residues. The CDR3 reads CASSPQTSGLSYEQYF. CDR3 DNA sequence: TGTGCCAGCTCACCGCAGACTAGCGGGCTCTCCTACGAGCAGTACTTC.

The chain has TRBV7-9 and TRBJ2-3; maybe TRBD2 (6 bases). Germline values: CDR1 SEHNR, CDR2 FQNEAQ (reference sequence). The germline V and J ends were trimmed by 5 bases and 0 bases, with 12 bases remaining between them. The CDR3 contains 15 residues. CDR3 loop: CASSLGRISTDTQYF. CDR3 in DNA: TGTGCCAGCAGCCTCGGGAGAATTAGCACAGATACGCAGTATTTT.

The chain employs TRBV6-1 and TRBJ1-2; 7 bases match TRBD1. The CDR3 runs to 13 residues. Germline assignment: CDR1 MNHNS and CDR2 SASEGT. V lost 6 bases, J lost 4 bases, and 5 bases stayed unmatched. The CDR3 loop reads CASRETGSYGYTF. The CDR3 nucleotides are TGTGCCAGCAGGGAGACAGGGTCCTATGGCTACACCTTC.

The chain carries TRBV11-3 and TRBJ1-1; D is unresolved. V was cut by 5 bases and J by 10 bases, with 11 bases left in between. Germline loops: CDR1 SGHNT, CDR2 YENEEA. This CDR3 is built from 11 residues. CDR3: CASSLRSGAFF. CDR3 bases: TGTGCCAGCAGCCTCCGAAGTGGAGCTTTCTTT. Variable domain in full (rest from reference TRBV11-3 and TRBJ1-1): EAGVVQSPRYKIIEKKQPVAFWCNPISGHNTLYWYLQNLGQGPELLIRYENEEAVDDSQLPKDRFSAERLKGVDSTLKIQPAELGDSAVYLCASSLRSGAFFGQGTRLTVV.

The CDR3 DNA reads TGTGCCAGCAGCCAAGATGGGACCGCTTCTGGAAACACCATATATTTT. The encoded protein is CASSQDGTASGNTIYF. The rearrangement uses TRBV4-2 and TRBJ1-3, with a possible D match to TRBD1 (5 bases). Trimming shortened V by 0 bases and J by 1 base, and 10 bases separated the two germline ends. Germline CDR1 reads LGHNA; CDR2 reads YNFKEQ. The CDR3 covers 16 residues.

The J gene is TRBJ2-1, the V gene TRBV27; 8 nucleotides align to TRBD2. Trimming at V came to 3 bases and at J to 13 bases, leaving 14 bases not matched to a gene. CDR3 length: 15 amino acids. Germline V CDR1 and CDR2: MNHEY, SMNVEV (reference sequence). The CDR3 loop reads CASSFGGVGGSFQFF. DNA for the CDR3: TGTGCCAGCAGTTTCGGGGGGGTAGGCGGGAGTTTTCAGTTCTTC.

The chain has TRBV7-6 and TRBJ2-5; D might be TRBD2 (6 bases). The CDR3 is made up of 16 amino acids. CDR1 and CDR2 from the germline V gene are SGHVS and FNYEAQ. The V end was cut by 1 base, the J end by 5 bases, with 17 bases between. The CDR3 bases are TGTGCCAGCAGCTTAGGTTTCGGGGGAGGTTGGGAGACCCAGTACTTC. Its protein product is CASSLGFGGGWETQYF.

Note on this clone: The identical CDR3 is also encoded by other nucleotide sequences in the sample. The genes are TRBV14 and TRBJ2-7; D is uncertain. The CDR3 sequence is 12 residues long. The V end was cut by 5 bases, the J end by 1 base, with 6 bases between. Germline V gene lookup returns CDR1 SGHDN and CDR2 FVKESK. The CDR3 region is CASSASSYEQYF. The CDR3 nucleotides are TGTGCCAGCAGCGCCTCTTCCTACGAGCAGTACTTC.

The chain couples TRBV6-1 to TRBJ2-5, with 7 bases that match TRBD1. V lost 3 bases and J lost 2; bases outside the gene matches: 6. This CDR3 spans 15 amino acids. Germline CDR1 is MNHNS and CDR2 is SASEGT. CDR3 bases: TGTGCCAGCAGTGACCTAACAGGGGAACAAGAGACCCAGTACTTC. Translation gives CASSDLTGEQETQYF.